Listed below are T cell receptor beta chains from one sample, sequenced in a study of T-cell memory formation after mild COVID-19. From the 5' RACE reads, TCRdb called clonotypes with MiXCR, one entry per CDR3 protein. The sample comprises 350,000 to 500,000 distinct CDR3 sequences, 20% of which are singletons, and roughly 8% rests with the top ten. Sequences were obtained from PBMCs or a T cell subset sorted from them (not recorded which). Receptors originate from an adult woman who had mild COVID-19 (a few samples of this study predate the infection). Cell type and time point are not known. Each CDR3 is given with its conserved first and last residue. The D gene is left open where the match is weak. Rows give clone size only sometimes, using once, few, many, or a class for an expanded clone.

D gene	V gene	clone size	J gene	CDR3 protein	CDR3 DNA
-	TRBV12-3/TRBV12-4	-	TRBJ2-7	CASRARRIRGDEQYF	TGTGCCAGCAGGGCCAGGAGGATCAGGGGAGACGAGCAGTACTTC
-	TRBV3-1	few	TRBJ2-5	CASSRAGAQETQYF	TGTGCCAGCAGCCGCGCAGGGGCTCAAGAGACCCAGTACTTC
TRBD1	TRBV6-2/TRBV6-3	once	TRBJ2-5	CASSYTDRGFGAETQYF	TGTGCCAGCAGTTACACGGACAGGGGGTTCGGAGCAGAGACCCAGTACTTC
TRBD2	TRBV24-1	-	TRBJ2-7	CATSDSRTRGDEQYF	TGTGCCACCAGTGATTCACGGACTAGAGGGGACGAGCAGTACTTC
-	TRBV20-1	-	TRBJ2-1	CSAREHSPSEQFF	TGCAGTGCTAGAGAGCACAGTCCTTCTGAGCAGTTCTTC
-	TRBV4-1	-	TRBJ2-7	CASSQDYGRSYEQYF	TGCGCCAGCAGCCAAGATTACGGCCGCAGCTACGAGCAGTACTTC
-	TRBV7-8	few	TRBJ2-1	CASSPARAYNEQFF	TGTGCCAGCAGCCCTGCTCGAGCCTACAATGAGCAGTTCTTC
-	TRBV5-1	few	TRBJ1-5	CASSLSGGDQPQHF	TGCGCCAGCAGCTTGAGCGGGGGAGATCAGCCCCAGCATTTT
TRBD1	TRBV15	few	TRBJ2-2	CATSGQGDTGELFF	TGTGCCACCAGTGGACAGGGCGACACCGGGGAGCTGTTTTTT
TRBD1	TRBV7-3	-	TRBJ2-2	CASSFGTVNTELFF	TGTGCCAGCAGCTTCGGGACAGTAAATACCGAGCTGTTTTTT
TRBD1	TRBV11-2	-	TRBJ2-3	CASSIGTGESTDTQYF	TGTGCCAGCAGCATAGGGACAGGGGAAAGCACAGATACGCAGTATTTT
-	TRBV29-1	-	TRBJ1-1	CSVALVGGEGPTTEAFF	TGCAGCGTTGCCCTGGTGGGCGGGGAGGGCCCCACGACTGAAGCTTTCTTT
-	TRBV2	few	TRBJ2-3	CASSGESTDTQYF	TGTGCCAGCAGTGGGGAAAGCACAGATACGCAGTATTTT
-	TRBV5-1	-	TRBJ2-1	CASSFAEPSYNEQFF	TGCGCCAGCAGCTTTGCCGAACCGTCCTACAATGAGCAGTTCTTC